The rows below give T cell receptor beta chains drawn from one sample of a study of early T cells in non-severe SARS-CoV-2 infection. Via MiXCR, TCRdb re-called the 5' RACE reads, giving one row per CDR3 protein. The sample shows tens of thousands of distinct CDR3 sequences, approximately 5.5% of them seen only once. The sample was whole blood. The receptors derive from an adult who was a healthcare worker with PCR-confirmed SARS-CoV-2 infection or an uninfected control (not recorded which). CDR3s include the opening cysteine and the closing phenylalanine or tryptophan. D genes are given only for firm matches. Clone size is stated in some rows and not others, as once, few, many or a class when expanded.

many	TRBJ1-1	TRBV11-3	.	CASSLVPGAEAFF	TGTGCCAGCAGCTTAGTTCCCGGGGCAGAAGCTTTCTTT
.	TRBJ2-7	TRBV12-3/TRBV12-4	TRBD2	CASSEGLAGGPSYEQYF	TGTGCCAGCAGTGAAGGACTAGCGGGAGGGCCTTCCTACGAGCAGTACTTC
.	TRBJ1-1	TRBV11-2	TRBD1	CASSPSAGGNTEAFF	TGTGCCAGCAGCCCATCGGCAGGGGGGAACACTGAAGCTTTCTTT
many	TRBJ2-2	TRBV7-3	TRBD2	CASSLEAGGQTGELFF	TGTGCCAGCAGCTTAGAGGCGGGAGGGCAGACCGGGGAGCTGTTTTTT
.	TRBJ2-3	TRBV7-9	TRBD2	CASSLAGGSRTDTQYF	TGTGCCAGCAGCTTAGCGGGCGGGAGCCGCACAGATACGCAGTATTTT
many	TRBJ2-7	TRBV28	TRBD1	CASPRDSSYEQYF	TGTGCCAGTCCCCGGGACAGCTCCTACGAGCAGTACTTC
.	TRBJ1-1	TRBV10-3	.	CAISESSPAGNPEAFF	TGTGCCATCAGTGAGTCTAGCCCCGCGGGCAACCCTGAAGCTTTCTTT
many	TRBJ2-1	TRBV4-1	TRBD2	CASSQVGVAGYDNEQFF	TGCGCCAGCAGCCAAGTTGGAGTAGCGGGATATGACAATGAGCAGTTCTTC
.	TRBJ2-2	TRBV11-2	TRBD2	CASSLIAGGNTGELFF	TGTGCCAGCAGCTTAATAGCGGGAGGAAACACCGGGGAGCTGTTTTTT
once	TRBJ2-7	TRBV6-5	.	CASRKDSTYEQYF	TGTGCCAGCAGAAAGGACTCGACCTACGAGCAGTACTTC
many	TRBJ1-6	TRBV6-6	.	CASSPTIGRSSYNSPLHF	TGTGCCAGCAGCCCCACCATCGGGAGAAGCTCCTATAATTCACCCCTCCACTTT
.	TRBJ1-4	TRBV5-4	.	CASSQTFEKLFF	TGTGCCAGCAGCCAGACATTCGAAAAACTGTTTTTT
many	TRBJ1-4	TRBV6-2/TRBV6-3	.	CASSYSSATNEKLFF	TGTGCCAGCAGTTACTCGTCGGCAACTAATGAAAAACTGTTTTTT
few	TRBJ2-2	TRBV11-3	.	CASSLDLTPGVRNTGELFF	TGTGCCAGCAGCTTAGATCTCACCCCGGGGGTTCGGAACACCGGGGAGCTGTTTTTT
many	TRBJ2-1	TRBV10-2	TRBD1	CASSERVGGNNEQFF	TGCGCCAGCAGTGAACGGGTAGGGGGCAACAATGAGCAGTTCTTC
many	TRBJ2-3	TRBV5-1	.	CASSQDSDTQYF	TGCGCCAGCAGCCAAGATTCAGATACGCAGTATTTT
few	TRBJ2-1	TRBV9	.	CASSRYGGQFF	TGTGCCAGCAGCCGCTATGGAGGGCAGTTCTTC
many	TRBJ2-1	TRBV7-2	.	CASSFTTLNYNEQFF	TGTGCCAGCAGCTTCACTACCCTGAACTACAATGAGCAGTTCTTC
.	TRBJ2-7	TRBV3-1	TRBD2	CASSLAGGLYEQYF	TGTGCCAGCAGCCTAGCGGGAGGCCTCTACGAGCAGTACTTC
.	TRBJ1-6	TRBV18	.	CASSESTVTGGNSPLHF	TGTGCCAGCTCAGAATCGACGGTGACAGGCGGGAATTCACCCCTCCACTTT
few	TRBJ2-1	TRBV28	.	CASTEIVGPFYNEQFF	TGTGCCAGCACCGAAATTGTAGGGCCGTTCTACAATGAGCAGTTCTTC
few	TRBJ1-6	TRBV5-4	.	CASSLQGPPNNSPLHF	TGTGCCAGCAGCTTGCAGGGGCCCCCTAATAATTCACCCCTCCACTTT
many	TRBJ1-4	TRBV18	.	CASSPVSTNEKLFF	TGTGCCAGCTCTCCTGTTAGTACGAATGAAAAACTGTTTTTT
many	TRBJ2-4	TRBV7-2	.	CASSLASSLAKNIQYF	TGTGCCAGCAGCTTAGCGTCTAGCCTTGCCAAAAACATTCAGTACTTC
many	TRBJ1-2	TRBV7-2	.	CASSFNYGYTF	TGTGCCAGCAGCTTTAACTATGGCTACACCTTC
.	TRBJ2-1	TRBV27	TRBD2	CASTNSGKSYNEQFF	TGTGCCAGCACCAATAGCGGGAAGTCCTACAATGAGCAGTTCTTC
many	TRBJ2-3	TRBV12-3/TRBV12-4	TRBD2	CASSSGLAGSNTQYF	TGTGCCAGCAGTTCGGGACTAGCGGGTTCGAATACGCAGTATTTT
medium-sized	TRBJ2-7	TRBV3-1	.	CASSQGVAGSLEKYF	TGTGCCAGCAGCCAAGGAGTGGCAGGGTCGCTTGAAAAGTACTTC
.	TRBJ2-1	TRBV24-1	.	CATSASEYSTNEQFF	TGTGCCACCAGTGCGTCGGAGTACTCAACCAATGAGCAGTTCTTC
.	TRBJ2-7	TRBV4-2	TRBD1	CASSQELGGTGGSYEQYF	TGTGCCAGCAGCCAAGAGTTAGGGGGGACAGGGGGCTCCTACGAGCAGTACTTC
many	TRBJ2-3	TRBV18	TRBD2	CASSPLAGAFQYF	TGTGCCAGCTCGCCACTAGCGGGAGCCTTCCAGTATTTT
many	TRBJ1-5	TRBV27	TRBD1	CASSLGGQFNQPQHF	TGTGCCAGCAGTTTAGGGGGACAGTTCAATCAGCCCCAGCATTTT
many	TRBJ2-1	TRBV29-1	TRBD1	CSVERTGQGNEQFF	TGCAGCGTTGAGAGAACGGGACAGGGCAATGAGCAGTTCTTC
.	TRBJ2-7	TRBV4-3	.	CASSQHGPGLYEQYF	TGCGCCAGCAGCCAACATGGGCCGGGGCTCTACGAGCAGTACTTC
.	TRBJ2-3	TRBV5-5	.	CASSLDISTDTQYF	TGTGCCAGCAGCCTCGATATTAGCACAGATACGCAGTATTTT
many	TRBJ2-2	TRBV27	.	CASSLSRGIPGELFF	TGTGCCAGCAGTTTAAGTCGCGGTATCCCCGGGGAGCTGTTTTTT
many	TRBJ2-1	TRBV7-9	.	CASSSQDNEQFF	TGTGCCAGCAGTTCTCAGGACAATGAGCAGTTCTTC
.	TRBJ1-5	TRBV15	TRBD1	CATSTGDRGNQPQHF	TGTGCCACCAGCACCGGTGACAGGGGAAATCAGCCCCAGCATTTT
few	TRBJ2-4	TRBV3-1	TRBD1	CASSRTGRKENIQYF	TGTGCCAGCAGCCGGACAGGGAGGAAGGAAAACATTCAGTACTTC
few	TRBJ2-7	TRBV18	.	CASSPGPGSYEQYF	TGTGCCAGCTCACCGGGCCCGGGGTCCTACGAGCAGTACTTC
many	TRBJ2-1	TRBV20-1	TRBD2	CSARTSGRASEQFF	TGCAGTGCTAGGACTAGCGGGAGGGCCAGTGAGCAGTTCTTC